Listed below are T cell receptor beta chains from one sample, sequenced in a study of blood T cell repertoires in COVID-19. Generated by immunoSEQ multiplex PCR, the TCRdb table keeps only in-frame clones and is missing some. The repertoire includes a few hundred thousand clones, over 80% of them detected once, and 1.2% sits in the top ten. Sequenced: PBMCs or T cells enriched from blood (not recorded which). The receptors come from a man aged 25 to 40 who had recovered from COVID-19. The conserved cysteine and the conserved F or W are not part of the CDR3 here.

CDR3 protein: ASRLSGNTIY; V gene: TRBV5-1; J gene: TRBJ1-3
CDR3 protein: ASSLLAGDNEQF; V gene: TRBV7-2; J gene: TRBJ2-1
CDR3 protein: ASSLASGGVYSSTDTQY; V gene: TRBV5-1; J gene: TRBJ2-3
CDR3 protein: ASSQDPDRGGDNSPLH; V gene: TRBV4-1; J gene: TRBJ1-6
CDR3 protein: ASSFFTSVNNEQF; V gene: TRBV5-4; J gene: TRBJ2-1
CDR3 protein: ASSLDWDYSEQY; V gene: TRBV5-1; J gene: TRBJ2-7
CDR3 protein: ASSAQMTGRVETQY; V gene: TRBV25-1; J gene: TRBJ2-5
CDR3 protein: ASSLETGPSYEQY; V gene: TRBV7-6; J gene: TRBJ2-7
CDR3 protein: ASSLTSGRAGPGELF; V gene: TRBV7-6; J gene: TRBJ2-2
CDR3 protein: AREQGRDNYGYT; V gene: TRBV2; J gene: TRBJ1-2
CDR3 protein: ASSRTGVEEQY; V gene: TRBV6-5; J gene: TRBJ2-7
CDR3 protein: ASTMHRGGMNTEAF; V gene: TRBV28; J gene: TRBJ1-1
CDR3 protein: ASSLWRTATNEKLF; V gene: TRBV5-8; J gene: TRBJ1-4
CDR3 protein: ASSLRGYAGELF; V gene: TRBV28; J gene: TRBJ2-2
CDR3 protein: ASSENRQYQETQY; V gene: TRBV6-1; J gene: TRBJ2-5
CDR3 protein: ASSPGGGTLAKNIQY; V gene: TRBV9; J gene: TRBJ2-4
CDR3 protein: ASSFRSGSYNEQF; V gene: TRBV28; J gene: TRBJ2-1
CDR3 protein: ASSPGQGNYGYT; V gene: TRBV25-1; J gene: TRBJ1-2
CDR3 protein: ASSPWTGAAYEQY; V gene: TRBV18; J gene: TRBJ2-7
CDR3 protein: ATSDIAGVGYNEQF; V gene: TRBV24-1; J gene: TRBJ2-1
CDR3 protein: ASSSGDRNHYEQY; V gene: TRBV6-2/TRBV6-3; J gene: TRBJ2-7
CDR3 protein: ATGQGKPGELF; V gene: TRBV24-1; J gene: TRBJ2-2
CDR3 protein: ASSPSGTSGVPYEQY; V gene: TRBV13; J gene: TRBJ2-7
CDR3 protein: SASRLAGGPVADTQY; V gene: TRBV20-1; J gene: TRBJ2-3
CDR3 protein: ASSLLPGGHYGYT; V gene: TRBV5-1; J gene: TRBJ1-2
CDR3 protein: ASTVDRGDSPLH; V gene: TRBV6-6; J gene: TRBJ1-6
CDR3 protein: ASSKTPQGVLPKAF; V gene: TRBV19; J gene: TRBJ1-1
CDR3 protein: ASSPYGGTSTDTQY; V gene: TRBV9; J gene: TRBJ2-3
CDR3 protein: ASSPDRADQPQH; V gene: TRBV2; J gene: TRBJ1-5
CDR3 protein: ASSTGTGTYNEQF; V gene: TRBV2; J gene: TRBJ2-1
CDR3 protein: ASSQGTQETQY; V gene: TRBV3-1/TRBV3-2; J gene: TRBJ2-5
CDR3 protein: ASSQAGGNQPQH; V gene: TRBV4-3; J gene: TRBJ1-5
CDR3 protein: ASSPYREYGYT; V gene: TRBV18; J gene: TRBJ1-2
CDR3 protein: ASSTRQNSPLH; V gene: TRBV9; J gene: TRBJ1-6
CDR3 protein: ASSPPQGKDTQY; V gene: TRBV7-9; J gene: TRBJ2-3
CDR3 protein: ASSVGTSYEQF; V gene: TRBV9; J gene: TRBJ2-1
CDR3 protein: ASSLGPQGAVNTGELF; V gene: TRBV5-1; J gene: TRBJ2-2
CDR3 protein: ASNARTGSYEQY; V gene: TRBV7-9; J gene: TRBJ2-7
CDR3 protein: ASSYPIREGQGGYGYT; V gene: TRBV27; J gene: TRBJ1-2
CDR3 protein: ASSLGDRNSYEQY; V gene: TRBV5-1; J gene: TRBJ2-7
CDR3 protein: ASSLGGRGYEQY; V gene: TRBV7-2; J gene: TRBJ2-7
CDR3 protein: ASSYSSLAGGSNEQF; V gene: TRBV6-2/TRBV6-3; J gene: TRBJ2-1
CDR3 protein: ASSEIWGGREQY; V gene: TRBV2; J gene: TRBJ2-7
CDR3 protein: ATTPFSGGNDVAKNIQY; V gene: TRBV28; J gene: TRBJ2-4
CDR3 protein: ASSIDLPFSGFTYEQY; V gene: TRBV19; J gene: TRBJ2-7
CDR3 protein: ASSDPRDSPNQPQH; V gene: TRBV6-4; J gene: TRBJ1-5
CDR3 protein: ASSSTLYQETQY; V gene: TRBV10-1; J gene: TRBJ2-5
CDR3 protein: ASSIGGVGEYEQY; V gene: TRBV19; J gene: TRBJ2-7
CDR3 protein: ASSPGTSGRGTYNEQF; V gene: TRBV11-3; J gene: TRBJ2-1
CDR3 protein: ASSQDSDRRKRTGELF; V gene: TRBV4-1; J gene: TRBJ2-2
CDR3 protein: ASSLAGFGRAGRYNEQF; V gene: TRBV5-5; J gene: TRBJ2-1
CDR3 protein: ASSDGTDYTGELF; V gene: TRBV2; J gene: TRBJ2-2
CDR3 protein: ASSLASGVGEQY; V gene: TRBV5-8; J gene: TRBJ2-7
CDR3 protein: ASSQLAGVKSEQF; V gene: TRBV3-1/TRBV3-2; J gene: TRBJ2-1
CDR3 protein: ASSPLFRTDPSPLH; V gene: TRBV18; J gene: TRBJ1-6
CDR3 protein: ASGGSSAEAF; V gene: TRBV7-9; J gene: TRBJ1-1
CDR3 protein: ASSAEETQY; V gene: TRBV9; J gene: TRBJ2-5
CDR3 protein: ASSRPKLAQY; V gene: TRBV5-8; J gene: TRBJ2-3